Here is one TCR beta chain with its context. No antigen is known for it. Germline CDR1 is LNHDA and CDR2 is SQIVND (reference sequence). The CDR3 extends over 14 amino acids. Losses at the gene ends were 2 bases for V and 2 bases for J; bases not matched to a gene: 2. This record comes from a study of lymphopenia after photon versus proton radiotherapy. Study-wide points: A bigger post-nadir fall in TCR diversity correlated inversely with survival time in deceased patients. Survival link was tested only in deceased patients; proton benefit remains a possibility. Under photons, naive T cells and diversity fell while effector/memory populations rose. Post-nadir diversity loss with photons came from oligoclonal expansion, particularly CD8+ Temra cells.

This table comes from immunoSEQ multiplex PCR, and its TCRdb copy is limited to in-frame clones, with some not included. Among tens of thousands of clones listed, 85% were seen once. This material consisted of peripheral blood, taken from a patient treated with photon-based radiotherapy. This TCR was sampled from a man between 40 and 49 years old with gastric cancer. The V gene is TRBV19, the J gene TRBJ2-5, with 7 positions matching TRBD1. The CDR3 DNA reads TGTGCCAGTAGTATAAGGGGGCGGCAAGAGACCCAGTACTTC. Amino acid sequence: CASSIRGRQETQYF.